This TCR beta chain was obtained from a study of cytomegalovirus exposure and HLA in healthy donors. In the PCR, 60 Vbeta and 13 Jbeta primers were used. Libraries were prepared by immunoSEQ multiplex PCR; TCRdb keeps only in-frame clonotypes and omits some of them. The table lists under 130,000 clones, around 77% of them singletons, with over 7.5% in the top ten. Study-level points and caveats: In presence/absence analyses, roughly uniform sequencing depth across donors was assumed. Follow-up analysis later connected one missense variant in DCLRE1C with trimming of TCR beta V- and J-genes.

As regards this clone: Its antigen is not identified.

This TCR was recovered from a woman aged 40 to 55 in good health and CMV-seropositive. The sequencing input was PBMCs.

The CDR3: CASSSGGLAGGGTGELFF. The CDR3 nucleotides are TGTGCCAGCAGCTCGGGGGGACTAGCGGGAGGTGGAACCGGGGAGCTGTTTTTT. The chain couples TRBV5-6 to TRBJ2-2, with 15 bases matching TRBD2. The V gene's germline CDR1 is SGHDT and CDR2 YYEEEE. There are 18 residues in the CDR3. V dropped 3 bases and J dropped 5; count of bases not matched to a gene: 8.